The clone carrying this T cell receptor (beta chain) came up a few times. Antigen unknown. Each ophthalmopathy patient scored at least 3 on the Clinical Activity Score and at least 4 on NOSPECS grade, with duration under 3 months. Amplification targeted TCR beta CDR3 regions from RNA transcripts. HTBI primers were employed in a first-round RT-PCR of the TCR CDR3. MiXCR, applied by TCRdb to the multiplex PCR reads, yields one record per CDR3 protein. This sample yields under 400,000 distinct CDR3 sequences, of which 13% to 15% are seen a single time; roughly a fifth belongs to the top ten. The data stem from a study of T cells in Graves' hyperthyroidism and ophthalmopathy. Looking at the study overall: Peripheral blood was acquired at first diagnosis, ahead of any therapy whatsoever. Whole-study findings and limits: Model-based prediction identified ophthalmopathy a median around 6.7 months prior to its onset. Most thyroid clonotypes expanded above 0.001 appeared in blood too.

Material for sequencing was blood. This clonotype was obtained from a woman aged 55 to 70 with Graves' ophthalmopathy.

The CDR3 DNA is TGTGCCAGCAGTATGGCAGAAGAATATGGCTACACCTTC. Translating it yields CASSMAEEYGYTF. The chain employs TRBV28 and TRBJ1-2; unclear D gene. Trimming shortened V by 5 bases and J by 5 bases, and 12 bases separated the two germline ends. The CDR3 consists of 13 residues. In germline, CDR1 is MDHEN, CDR2 SYDVKM.